Below are 29 T cell receptor beta chains sequenced from a single sample in a study of T cells in Graves' hyperthyroidism and ophthalmopathy. TCR beta CDR3 regions were amplified from RNA transcripts. HTBI primers were employed in a first-round RT-PCR of the TCR CDR3. TCRdb processed the multiplex PCR reads anew with MiXCR; each CDR3 protein has one entry. The repertoire includes hundreds of thousands of distinct CDR3 sequences, approximately 42% of them detected once, and approximately 7.2% sits in the top ten. The material sequenced was peripheral blood or thyroid tissue (not recorded which). The receptors here all came from an adult man with Graves' disease, either hyperthyroidism or ophthalmopathy (not recorded which).

The rearrangement joins TRBV29-1 to TRBJ2-5, with a weak D call TRBD2 (6 bases). This CDR3 is 12 amino acids long. V shed 8 bases and J shed 1 base, with 11 bases lying between them. CDR1 SQVTM and CDR2 ANQGSEA come from the germline V gene. The CDR3 protein is CSSRGIQETQYF. The DNA for the CDR3 is TGCAGCTCCCGCGGGATCCAAGAGACCCAGTACTTC.

The chain has TRBV19 and TRBJ1-1, with D unresolved. Trimming cost V 8 bases and J 4 bases, with 11 bases left between them. CDR1 is LNHDA and CDR2 is SQIVND in the germline V gene (reference sequence). The CDR3 runs 12 residues. CDR3 in amino acids: CASGLGPTEAFF. The CDR3, as DNA: TGTGCCAGTGGGCTAGGGCCCACTGAAGCTTTCTTT. The full variable domain, its missing parts supplied by reference TRBV19 and TRBJ1-1, is DGGITQSPKYLFRKEGQNVTLSCEQNLNHDAMYWYRQDPGQGLRLIYYSQIVNDFQKGDIAEGYSVSREKKESFPLTVTSAQKNPTAFYLCASGLGPTEAFFGQGTRLTVV.

This clonotype showed up just once. The chain employs TRBV29-1 and TRBJ1-1; perhaps TRBD1 as D (6 bases). Germline CDR1 is SQVTM and CDR2 is ANQGSEA. The CDR3 extends over 15 amino acids. Trimming took off 8 bases at V and 4 bases at J, with 23 bases between the two ends. The CDR3 region is CSLLGQGWAGTEAFF. CDR3 DNA: TGCAGCTTGTTGGGCCAGGGGTGGGCTGGCACTGAAGCTTTCTTT. Full variable domain (remainder filled in from reference TRBV29-1 and TRBJ1-1): SAVISQKPSRDICQRGTSLTIQCQVDSQVTMMFWYRQQPGQSLTLIATANQGSEATYESGFVIDKFPISRPNLTFSTLTVSNMSPEDSSIYLCSLLGQGWAGTEAFFGQGTRLTVV.

Comment on this clonotype: This may arise from a read error, as a much more abundant clone is one base away. The V call is TRBV19, the J call TRBJ1-1; no reliable D call. Germline V gene lookup returns CDR1 LNHDA and CDR2 SQIVND (reference sequence). The CDR3 has 14 residues. The CDR3 here is CANSTLNENTEAFF. The CDR3 DNA sequence: TGTGCCAATAGTACCCTGAACGAGAACACTGAAGCTTTCTTT.

The rearrangement uses TRBV24-1 and TRBJ1-5, with 9 bases aligning to TRBD1. This CDR3 region has 16 residues. Germline values: CDR1 KGHDR, CDR2 SFDVKD. V lost 11 bases to trimming and J lost 0 bases; unmatched junction nucleotides: 10. This chain's CDR3 is CASRPTGGPSNQPQHF. The CDR3 region has the DNA TGTGCCAGCCGACCTACAGGGGGCCCTAGCAATCAGCCCCAGCATTTT.

This clonotype showed up just once. A much larger clone sits a single nucleotide away, making a read error possible. The chain couples TRBV7-3 to TRBJ2-2; the match to TRBD2 covers 9 bases. CDR1 is SGHTA, CDR2 FQGTGA, per germline. The CDR3 loop spans 16 amino acids. This chain's CDR3 is CAGSQSGGRNTGELFF. CDR3 DNA sequence: TGTGCCGGCAGCCAGAGCGGGGGGCGGAACACCGGGGAGCTGTTTTTT.

This clonotype was observed a single time. This chain links TRBV12-3 or TRBV12-4 with TRBJ1-1; D remains ambiguous. V lost 4 bases, J lost 10 bases, and 13 bases lay in between. CDR3 length: 12 residues. In nucleotides, the CDR3 is TGTGCCAGCAGTTACGTTCCCCCCCCAGCTTTCTTT. Protein product: CASSYVPPPAFF.

J is TRBJ2-6 and V is TRBV7-9; possible D gene TRBD1, 5 bases. This CDR3 region has 16 residues. V dropped 5 bases and J dropped 2 bases, with 13 bases sitting between them. Germline V CDR1 and CDR2: SEHNR, FQNEAQ (reference sequence). This CDR3 reads CASSGDPGTGANVLTF. CDR3 in DNA: TGTGCCAGCAGCGGCGATCCAGGGACTGGGGCCAACGTCCTGACTTTC. The entire variable domain, with the rest obtained from reference TRBV7-9 and TRBJ2-6, is as follows: DTGVSQNPRHKITKRGQNVTFRCDPISEHNRLYWYRQTLGQGPEFLTYFQNEAQLEKSRLLSDRFSAERPKGSFSTLEIQRTEQGDSAMYLCASSGDPGTGANVLTFGAGSRLTVL.

The table lists this clonotype with a few counts. The V gene is TRBV7-9, the J gene TRBJ1-1; D may be TRBD1 (5 bases). Germline CDR1 reads SEHNR; CDR2 reads FQNEAQ (reference sequence). V lost 4 bases to trimming and J lost 7 bases, with 10 bases between them. This CDR3 is 12 amino acids long. CDR3 bases: TGTGCCAGCAGCTGGGGACGGAGTGAAGCTTTCTTT. This encodes CASSWGRSEAFF.

This rearrangement joins TRBV11-2 to TRBJ2-7; TRBD2 matches 11 bases. From germline, CDR1 is SGHAT and CDR2 FQNNGV. J gave up 5 bases and V 6 bases, and 6 bases lay outside the gene matches. The CDR3 has 14 amino acids. As DNA, the CDR3 is TGTGCCAGCAGTCTTAGCGGGAGGGCCCACGAGCAGTACTTC. Amino acid sequence: CASSLSGRAHEQYF.

This clonotype has just a few counts. The chain's CDR3 is CASSLMMYRGYEQYF. The DNA for the CDR3 is TGTGCCAGCAGCTTAATGATGTACAGAGGCTACGAGCAGTACTTC. The genes are TRBV11-2 and TRBJ2-7; D is unclear. The CDR3 runs 15 residues. The germline V gene has CDR1 SGHAT and CDR2 FQNNGV. V shed 2 bases and J shed 3 bases, with 14 bases lying between them.

V gene TRBV2 combines with J gene TRBJ1-2; D unresolved. This CDR3 has 15 residues. V was pared by 5 bases and J by 4 bases, with 17 bases between. The germline V gene has CDR1 SNHLY and CDR2 FYNNEI. Here the CDR3 DNA reads TGTGCCAGCAGTTACAGTGCCATCAAGGGCTATGGCTACACCTTC. This codes for CASSYSAIKGYGYTF.

This clonotype was detected only a few times. V gene TRBV9 combines with J gene TRBJ2-2, with D unclear. The V end lost 5 bases, the J end lost 6 bases, and 5 bases lay between the germline ends. CDR1 SGDLS and CDR2 YYNGEE come from the germline V gene. This CDR3 has 11 amino acids. CDR3 DNA: TGTGCCAGCAGGAGTCCCGGGGAGCTGTTTTTT. It codes for CASRSPGELFF.

A single count supports this clonotype. This may be a read error, as it is one base from a much larger clone. This rearrangement joins TRBV2 to TRBJ2-2; 8 bases align to TRBD1. CDR3 length: 15 residues. V gave up 6 bases and J gave up 1 base; unmatched junction bases: 4. CDR1 and CDR2 from the germline V gene are SNHLY and FYNNEI. This CDR3 reads CASRATGVNTGELFF. The CDR3 DNA reads TGTGCCAGCAGGGCGACAGGGGTGAACACCGGGGAGCTGTTTTTT.

This clonotype was observed a few times. The CDR3 nucleotides read TGTGCCAGCAGCCAACCGGACAGGGAGATTGAAAAACTGTTTTTT. This codes for CASSQPDREIEKLFF. The chain recombines TRBV7-2 with TRBJ1-4, with TRBD1 matching 8 bases. Germline assignment: CDR1 SGHTA and CDR2 FQGNSA. J lost 7 bases, V lost 5 bases, and 9 bases had no gene match. This CDR3 comprises 15 residues.

The CDR3 DNA reads TGCAGCGCAGGGGTTACTGAAGCTTTCTTT. Residues: CSAGVTEAFF. This chain connects TRBV29-1 to TRBJ1-1; TRBD1 might be the D (6 bases). Germline loops: CDR1 SQVTM, CDR2 ANQGSEA. The ends were cut back, 7 bases at V and 5 bases at J, with 8 bases in the middle. There are 10 residues in the CDR3.

This clonotype was counted only a few times. The V and J genes are TRBV29-1 and TRBJ2-2, with 14 bases matching TRBD2. The CDR3 length is 17 residues. V was pared by 6 bases and J by 4 bases, with 10 bases of the junction left unmatched. Germline V gene lookup returns CDR1 SQVTM and CDR2 ANQGSEA. Here the CDR3 reads CSVAGTSGSSGTGELFF. Here the CDR3 DNA reads TGCAGCGTAGCCGGGACTAGCGGGAGCTCGGGCACCGGGGAGCTGTTTTTT.

The CDR3: CASSPGTDEETQYF. The CDR3 bases are TGTGCCAGCAGCCCCGGGACAGATGAAGAGACCCAGTACTTC. The chain employs TRBV7-2 and TRBJ2-5; TRBD1 matches 7 bases. The J segment lost 3 bases and the V segment lost 5 bases, leaving 6 bases of the junction unmatched. Germline CDR1 is SGHTA and CDR2 is FQGNSA. CDR3 length: 14 residues.

This clonotype was detected only a few times. V usage is TRBV7-9 and J usage is TRBJ2-7; 10 bases are shared with TRBD2. This CDR3 has 13 residues. The V gene's germline CDR1 is SEHNR and CDR2 FQNEAQ (reference sequence). V lost 9 bases, J lost 6 bases, and 8 bases stayed unmatched. CDR3 protein: CASGLAAWGEQYF. The CDR3 nucleotides read TGTGCCAGTGGACTAGCGGCTTGGGGCGAGCAGTACTTC.

CDR3 amino acids: CASSRTANSNQPQHF. The CDR3 nucleotides are TGTGCCAGCAGTCGGACTGCGAATAGCAATCAGCCCCAGCATTTT. The chain combines TRBV12-3 or TRBV12-4 with TRBJ1-5; D is unclear. V lost 5 bases, J lost 0 bases, and 11 bases lay in between. The CDR3 sequence is 15 residues long.

Comments on this clonotype: A much bigger clone sits one base away, suggesting this may be a read error. J is TRBJ2-7 and V is TRBV7-6, with a weak D call TRBD2 (7 bases). The CDR3 extends over 15 amino acids. The germline V and J ends were trimmed by 1 base and 5 bases, with 15 bases remaining between them. Germline V gives CDR1 SGHVS, CDR2 FNYEAQ. CDR3 sequence reads: CASSLVRGGFDEQYF. DNA for the CDR3: TGTGCCAGCAGCTTAGTGAGGGGGGGATTCGACGAGCAGTACTTC.

This chain links TRBV13 with TRBJ1-2; TRBD1 might be the D (6 bases). Germline values: CDR1 PRHDT, CDR2 FYEKMQ (reference sequence). The ends were cut back, 5 bases at V and 6 bases at J, with 19 bases in the middle. This CDR3 has 15 amino acids. CDR3 protein: CASSQAQGPVHGYTF. CDR3 nucleotides: TGTGCCAGCAGCCAGGCGCAGGGGCCGGTCCATGGCTACACCTTC. Together with reference TRBV13 and TRBJ1-2, the CDR3 gives the full variable domain: AAGVIQSPRHLIKEKRETATLKCYPIPRHDTVYWYQQGPGQDPQFLISFYEKMQSDKGSIPDRFSAQQFSDYHSELNMSSLELGDSALYFCASSQAQGPVHGYTFGSGTRLTVV.

Notes on this clonotype: A junction boundary mismatches the germline segment, possibly from a read error. The gene calls are TRBV7-9 and TRBJ2-2, with D possibly matching TRBD2 (5 bases). CDR1 and CDR2 from the germline V gene are SEHNR and FQNEAQ (reference sequence). The length of the CDR3 is 17 residues. The CDR3, as DNA: TGTGCTAGCAGCTTAGCGACATCTTTCCTGAACACCGGGGAGCTGTTTTTT. It specifies CASSLATSFLNTGELFF.

This clonotype turned up a few times. The chain carries TRBV9 and TRBJ2-2; 10 bases are a match to TRBD2. V was pared by 0 bases and J by 8 bases, with 7 bases of the junction left unmatched. CDR3 length equals 16 residues. From germline, CDR1 is SGDLS and CDR2 YYNGEE. CDR3 sequence (DNA): TGTGCCAGCAGCGTAGGGACTAGCGGCCTTATGGGGGAGCTGTTTTTT. It encodes CASSVGTSGLMGELFF. Looking up the rest from reference TRBV9 and TRBJ2-2 gives the full variable domain: DSGVTQTPKHLITATGQRVTLRCSPRSGDLSVYWYQQSLDQGLQFLIQYYNGEERAKGNILERFSAQQFPDLHSELNLSSLELGDSALYFCASSVGTSGLMGELFFGEGSRLTVL.

The rearrangement joins TRBV7-6 to TRBJ1-2; 11 bases line up with TRBD1. The CDR3 is 11 residues long. Germline assignment: CDR1 SGHVS and CDR2 FNYEAQ. The V gene end was trimmed by 11 bases and the J gene end by 8 bases; junction bases not matched to a gene: 4. CDR3 sequence reads: CALDRGHGYTF. The DNA for the CDR3 is TGTGCCTTGGACAGGGGGCACGGCTACACCTTC.

This clonotype showed up many times. The chain couples TRBV25-1 to TRBJ1-1; tentative D call: TRBD1 (5 bases). This CDR3 comprises 15 residues. CDR1 and CDR2 (germline): MGHDK, SYGVNS. Deletions cut 0 bases from V and 1 base from J, with 9 bases between. The CDR3 protein is CASSEYTGTNTEAFF. The CDR3 nucleotides are TGTGCCAGCAGTGAATACACAGGAACGAACACTGAAGCTTTCTTT.

V and J are TRBV6-1 and TRBJ1-2; no definite D call. This CDR3 has 13 amino acids. CDR1 MNHNS and CDR2 SASEGT come from the germline V gene. Trimming shortened V by 1 base and J by 8 bases, and 11 bases separated the two germline ends. The CDR3 reads CASSEDWVNGYTF. CDR3 bases: TGTGCCAGCAGTGAAGATTGGGTGAACGGCTACACCTTC.

In DNA form, the CDR3 reads TGTGCCAGCTTTGGGGCCGACCGCTTTATGAACACTGAAGCTTTCTTT. Encoded protein: CASFGADRFMNTEAFF. The chain is built from TRBV5-6 and TRBJ1-1, with D perhaps matching TRBD1 (5 bases). Germline V gene sequence: CDR1 SGHDT, CDR2 YYEEEE. The V and J ends lost 7 bases and 0 bases respectively, with 19 bases between them. The CDR3 loop spans 16 amino acids.

The genes are TRBV20-1 and TRBJ2-7, with TRBD1 identical over 7 bases. The V and J ends lost 5 bases and 3 bases, in that order; junction bases with no gene match: 16. Per the germline V gene, CDR1 is DFQATT and CDR2 is SNEGSKA (reference sequence). The CDR3 runs 16 residues. CDR3: CSAPRPDRASGYEQYF. In DNA form, the CDR3 reads TGCAGTGCTCCTCGCCCCGACAGGGCATCTGGCTACGAGCAGTACTTC.